Below, 14 T cell receptor beta chains from the same sample are listed, as sequenced in a study of human T cells and chemical hapten exposure (dated by TCRdb to the early 2020s). The library was produced with RACE. Sequencing was carried out with a NextSeq 500. TCRdb itself trimmed the public reads at Q25 with fastp, ran MiXCR and retained productive beta chains. Identical CDR3 proteins give one entry, which carries the most common genes and DNA. The sample table lists 99,000 or so distinct CDR3 sequences, 11% of them with a count of one. The ten biggest clones cover 3.1% of the sample. Explained via the paper, the time point label denotes: pre-sensitization, week 0. This specimen's treatment or condition label, per the study, means: therapeutic diphenylcyclopropenone sensitization with weekly scalp DPC. The input for sequencing was whole blood, taken in connection with sensitization to the hapten diphenylcyclopropenone (DPC). These TCRs come from a woman aged 60-75 years with alopecia areata. Some clones in this sample may be carry-over from other donors' samples.

This chain joins TRBV3-1 and TRBJ2-7; D unresolved. CDR1 LGHDT and CDR2 YNNKEL come from the germline V gene (reference sequence). The CDR3 spans 11 residues. V was cut by 5 bases and J by 4 bases, with 6 bases left in between. The CDR3 nucleotides read TGTGCCAGCAGCTCACTATACGAGCAGTACTTC. Its translation is CASSSLYEQYF.

This clonotype occurred many times. The V call is TRBV18, the J call TRBJ1-2; no clear D gene. The ends were cut back, 2 bases at V and 5 bases at J, with 12 bases in the middle. Germline CDR1 is KGHSH and CDR2 is LQKENI. This CDR3 contains 14 residues. CDR3: CASSPKTGNYGYTF. CDR3 nucleotide sequence: TGTGCCAGCTCACCAAAGACGGGAAATTATGGCTACACCTTC.

The CDR3 nucleotides are TGTGCCAGCAGTTTGGACAAGAGGAGTACTGAAGCTTTCTTT. The encoded protein is CASSLDKRSTEAFF. The rearrangement uses TRBV27 and TRBJ1-1; a weak D match, TRBD1 (5 bases). With 3 bases removed from V and 5 bases from J, the gap between germline ends came to 13 bases. The CDR3 runs to 14 residues. Germline V gives CDR1 MNHEY, CDR2 SMNVEV (reference sequence).

In this sample, this clonotype turned up many times. The chain recombines TRBV7-9 with TRBJ2-3; D may match TRBD1 or TRBD2 (5 bases each). V lost 10 bases, J lost 1 base, and 18 bases lay in between. Germline lookup yields CDR1 SEHNR and CDR2 FQNEAQ (reference sequence). The CDR3 extends over 15 amino acids. CDR3: CATPPALGGTDTQYF. CDR3 bases: TGTGCCACCCCGCCGGCCCTGGGGGGCACAGATACGCAGTATTTT.

In its sample, this clonotype was seen a few times. This chain joins TRBV12-3 or TRBV12-4 and TRBJ2-1, with D possibly matching TRBD2 (5 bases). This CDR3 has 13 residues. V lost 6 bases to trimming and J lost 9 bases, with 15 bases between them. In DNA, the CDR3 is TGTGCCAGCAGCCCCGACTACTATTTTGAGCAGTTCTTC. Encoded protein: CASSPDYYFEQFF.

At least ten counts were recorded for this clonotype. The rearrangement uses TRBV7-9 and TRBJ2-6; no clear D gene. This CDR3 has 15 residues. V was shortened by 8 bases and J by 2 bases, with 13 bases between the two germline ends. Germline V CDR1 and CDR2: SEHNR, FQNEAQ (reference sequence). CDR3 residues: CASGNWVAGANVLTF. The CDR3 region has the DNA TGTGCCAGCGGCAACTGGGTAGCTGGGGCCAACGTCCTGACTTTC. The whole variable domain, remainder taken from reference TRBV7-9 and TRBJ2-6, is DTGVSQNPRHKITKRGQNVTFRCDPISEHNRLYWYRQTLGQGPEFLTYFQNEAQLEKSRLLSDRFSAERPKGSFSTLEIQRTEQGDSAMYLCASGNWVAGANVLTFGAGSRLTVL.

This clonotype was seen at least ten times. The chain uses TRBV7-2 and TRBJ2-1; 7 bases fit TRBD2. This CDR3 spans 15 amino acids. V was clipped by 6 bases and J by 9 bases; unmatched bases: 14. Germline values: CDR1 SGHTA, CDR2 FQGNSA. The CDR3 protein is CASRRTREVWSEQFF. Written as DNA, the CDR3 is TGTGCCAGCAGACGGACTAGAGAGGTTTGGTCTGAGCAGTTCTTC.

This clonotype was found a few times. The chain links TRBV20-1 to TRBJ2-3; TRBD1 or TRBD2 may be the D gene (7 bases each). Germline CDR1 DFQATT, CDR2 SNEGSKA (reference sequence). The CDR3 is 15 residues long. The ends were cut back, 0 bases at V and 3 bases at J, with 13 bases in the middle. The CDR3 region is CSARDPQGGTDTQYF. In nucleotides, the CDR3 is TGCAGTGCTAGAGATCCTCAGGGGGGGACAGATACGCAGTATTTT.

Many counts were recorded for this clonotype. The junction and the germline gene differ at one end; a read error may be behind it. The gene calls are TRBV5-1 and TRBJ1-1, with TRBD1 as a possible D gene (6 bases). This CDR3 comprises 13 residues. CDR1 is SGHRS, CDR2 YFSETQ, per germline. The CDR3 coding sequence is TGCGCCAGCAGCTTTCAGGGGAACCCTGAAGCTTTCTTT. Its protein is CASSFQGNPEAFF.

This clonotype was detected a few times. The chain joins TRBV13 to TRBJ1-3; 8 positions match TRBD1. This CDR3 region has 15 residues. CDR1 is PRHDT and CDR2 is FYEKMQ in the germline V gene (reference sequence). Trimming at V came to 5 bases and at J to 3 bases, leaving 6 bases not matched to a gene. For the CDR3, the DNA is TGTGCCAGCAGCCCAGGGGGCGCGGGTGGAAACACCATATATTTT. This gives the protein CASSPGGAGGNTIYF.

This clonotype was counted at least ten times. The chain carries TRBV7-2 and TRBJ1-5; D is uncertain. Germline V gene lookup returns CDR1 SGHTA and CDR2 FQGNSA. Trimming left V 5 bases short and J 4 bases short, with 12 bases between. CDR3 length equals 14 residues. This chain's CDR3 is CASSPGGGNQPQHF. CDR3 nucleotides: TGTGCCAGCAGCCCCGGCGGAGGGAATCAGCCCCAGCATTTT.

This clonotype was recorded at least ten times. V and J are TRBV27 and TRBJ2-7, with 7 bases aligning to TRBD1. The CDR3 spans 14 residues. The germline V gene has CDR1 MNHEY and CDR2 SMNVEV (reference sequence). V was clipped by 3 bases and J by 2 bases; unmatched bases: 4. The CDR3 loop reads CASSFLDRAYEQYF. As DNA, the CDR3 is TGTGCCAGCAGTTTCCTCGACAGGGCCTACGAGCAGTACTTC.

The sample holds many counts of this clonotype. J is TRBJ2-3 and V is TRBV11-1, with TRBD2 identical over 9 bases. The junction had 4 bases not matched to a gene; V was cut back by 2 bases and J by 4 bases. CDR3 length: 15 amino acids. The germline V gene encodes CDR1 SGHAT and CDR2 FQDESV (reference sequence). The CDR3 reads CASSLRGLAPDTQYF. DNA for the CDR3: TGTGCCAGCAGCTTAAGGGGACTAGCCCCAGATACGCAGTATTTT.

This clonotype was observed at least ten times. This chain links TRBV12-3 or TRBV12-4 with TRBJ1-5, with D perhaps TRBD1 (5 bases). This CDR3 spans 14 amino acids. Trimming took off 6 bases at V and 5 bases at J, with 14 bases between the two ends. The CDR3 sequence is CASSPQSGDQPQHF. The CDR3, as DNA: TGTGCCAGCAGCCCCCAATCGGGGGATCAGCCCCAGCATTTT.